This is a list of T cell receptor beta chains from one sample in a study of T cells after yellow fever vaccination. TCRdb recomputed calls from the 5' RACE reads with MiXCR, one row per CDR3 protein. This sample yields 360,000 or so distinct CDR3 sequences, of which 11% are seen a single time; roughly 18% belongs to the top ten. Sequences were derived from PBMCs, sampled on the day of the first yellow fever vaccination. The receptors were gathered from a man aged 18 to 29 who received the YFV17D yellow fever vaccine. The CDR3 runs from the conserved cysteine through the conserved F or W. The order of the fields is D gene, clone size, V gene, J gene, CDR3 protein, CDR3 DNA. A D gene is named only where the DNA matches it firmly. The size field is filled for only some rows; it gives once, few, many or a size class.

TRBD2,-,TRBV24-1,TRBJ2-5,CATSDGTSGAKTQYF,TGTGCCACCAGTGATGGGACTAGCGGGGCGAAGACCCAGTACTTC
-,few,TRBV10-3,TRBJ1-3,CAISEPDSNSGNTIYF,TGTGCCATCAGTGAACCGGACAGTAACTCTGGAAACACCATATATTTT
TRBD1,-,TRBV29-1,TRBJ2-1,CSVANDRGLYEQFF,TGCAGCGTTGCCAACGACAGGGGGCTATATGAGCAGTTCTTC
-,-,TRBV5-1,TRBJ1-3,CASRQFSGNTIYF,TGCGCCAGCAGACAGTTCTCTGGAAACACCATATATTTT
TRBD1,-,TRBV7-2,TRBJ2-7,CASSFAGTGAYEQYF,TGTGCCAGCAGCTTCGCCGGGACAGGGGCCTACGAGCAGTACTTC
-,few,TRBV12-5,TRBJ2-7,CASGLVPQGRDEQYF,TGTGCTAGTGGTTTGGTACCACAGGGGAGGGACGAGCAGTACTTC
-,-,TRBV20-1,TRBJ2-4,CSAYGPSGVQYF,TGCAGTGCATATGGGCCCTCCGGCGTTCAGTACTTC
TRBD1,-,TRBV6-1,TRBJ1-5,CGSRPAPGQENQPQHF,TGTGGCAGCAGACCTGCCCCCGGACAGGAAAATCAGCCCCAGCATTTT
-,few,TRBV29-1,TRBJ2-5,CSVYRGVDRTPGETQYF,TGCAGCGTTTATCGGGGCGTTGACAGGACTCCAGGAGAGACCCAGTACTTC
-,-,TRBV4-3,TRBJ1-5,CASSQDSYSNQPQHF,TGCGCCAGTAGCCAGGACAGTTATAGCAATCAGCCCCAGCATTTT
-,few,TRBV7-9,TRBJ2-7,CASSLGGQAGYEQYF,TGTGCCAGCAGCTTAGGTGGGCAGGCTGGCTACGAGCAGTACTTC
-,few,TRBV4-3,TRBJ2-3,CASSRKGGALNTDTQYF,TGCGCCAGCAGCCGGAAAGGGGGGGCGCTTAACACAGATACGCAGTATTTT
TRBD1,-,TRBV29-1,TRBJ2-7,CSVEDHAAGGYEQYF,TGCAGCGTTGAAGATCACGCGGCAGGGGGCTACGAGCAGTACTTC
TRBD2,-,TRBV6-5,TRBJ2-7,CASSYGTSSYEQYF,TGTGCCAGCAGTTATGGGACTAGCTCCTACGAGCAGTACTTC
TRBD1,-,TRBV14,TRBJ2-3,CASRLTGTDTQYF,TGTGCCAGCAGATTGACAGGGACAGATACGCAGTATTTT
-,few,TRBV5-1,TRBJ2-6,CASSFRGGGPGANVLTF,TGCGCCAGCAGCTTCAGGGGGGGAGGGCCTGGGGCCAACGTCCTGACTTTC
-,many,TRBV7-2,TRBJ1-1,CASSSGVRTEAFF,TGTGCCAGCAGCTCAGGAGTCAGAACTGAAGCTTTCTTT
TRBD1,-,TRBV7-8,TRBJ1-3,CASSLGTGSGNTIYF,TGTGCCAGCAGCCTAGGGACAGGCTCTGGAAACACCATATATTTT
-,-,TRBV7-9,TRBJ1-2,CASSLEGAGGAGYTF,TGTGCCAGCAGCTTAGAAGGCGCGGGCGGAGCTGGCTACACCTTC
-,-,TRBV3-1,TRBJ2-1,CASSQEAGAVSYNEQFF,TGTGCCAGCAGCCAAGAGGCGGGGGCCGTCTCCTACAATGAGCAGTTCTTC
-,many,TRBV20-1,TRBJ2-3,CSATDSTDTQYF,TGCAGTGCCACGGACAGCACAGATACGCAGTATTTT
-,few,TRBV2,TRBJ2-2,CASRLDVNTGELFF,TGTGCCAGCAGATTAGACGTGAACACCGGGGAGCTGTTTTTT
-,-,TRBV6-2/TRBV6-3,TRBJ2-1,CVSKVGRSYNEQFF,TGTGTCAGCAAAGTCGGACGCTCCTACAATGAGCAGTTCTTC
-,many,TRBV5-6,TRBJ2-1,CASSPSVVYNEQFF,TGTGCCAGCAGCCCTTCTGTTGTGTACAATGAGCAGTTCTTC
-,many,TRBV12-3/TRBV12-4,TRBJ2-2,CASTQDRTGELFF,TGTGCCAGCACCCAGGACCGGACCGGGGAGCTGTTTTTT
-,many,TRBV7-8,TRBJ1-1,CASSQDDRRTEAFF,TGTGCCAGCAGCCAGGACGATCGGCGGACTGAAGCTTTCTTT
-,many,TRBV7-2,TRBJ1-4,CASSLMEGGEKLFF,TGTGCCAGCAGCTTAATGGAGGGAGGAGAAAAACTGTTTTTT
TRBD1,-,TRBV20-1,TRBJ2-6,CSAHVQGSTGANVLTF,TGCAGTGCTCATGTACAGGGGTCGACTGGGGCCAACGTCCTGACTTTC
-,-,TRBV7-6,TRBJ1-6,CASSQGTNSPLHF,TGTGCCAGCAGTCAAGGGACCAATTCACCCCTCCACTTT
TRBD2,many,TRBV12-3/TRBV12-4,TRBJ2-1,CASRWSGGNEQFF,TGTGCCAGCAGATGGTCGGGGGGGAATGAGCAGTTCTTC
TRBD2,many,TRBV5-1,TRBJ2-3,CASSSPPTSGGADTQYF,TGCGCCAGCAGCTCGCCACCTACTAGCGGGGGGGCGGATACGCAGTATTTT
-,once,TRBV19,TRBJ2-1,CASKANEQFF,TGTGCCAGTAAGGCGAATGAGCAGTTCTTC
-,many,TRBV18,TRBJ2-1,CASSPNQRSNEQFF,TGTGCCAGCTCACCTAACCAGCGGAGTAATGAGCAGTTCTTC
-,many,TRBV5-1,TRBJ2-3,CASSSGRVTDTQYF,TGCGCCAGCAGCTCGGGACGGGTCACAGATACGCAGTATTTT
TRBD1,-,TRBV30,TRBJ1-2,CAWSKQGARGYTF,TGTGCCTGGAGTAAACAGGGGGCGCGAGGCTACACCTTC
TRBD1,-,TRBV20-1,TRBJ2-1,CSASSDRSSYNEQFF,TGCAGTGCTAGTTCGGACAGGAGCTCCTACAATGAGCAGTTCTTC
-,few,TRBV6-2/TRBV6-3,TRBJ1-5,CASSYGTGSWQPQHF,TGTGCCAGCAGTTACGGTACAGGGTCGTGGCAGCCCCAGCATTTT
TRBD2,-,TRBV4-3,TRBJ2-3,CASSQDRGSSGLTDTQYF,TGCGCCAGCAGCCAAGATAGAGGGTCTAGCGGCCTCACAGATACGCAGTATTTT
TRBD2,-,TRBV3-1,TRBJ2-5,CASSPLFGTGTSGGDSQETQYF,TGTGCCAGCAGCCCTCTTTTTGGGACCGGGACTAGCGGGGGAGATTCACAAGAGACCCAGTACTTC
TRBD1,few,TRBV13,TRBJ2-7,CASTPVGQGRHEQYF,TGTGCCAGCACCCCGGTCGGACAGGGGAGGCACGAGCAGTACTTC
TRBD1,few,TRBV6-5,TRBJ2-5,CASSYSADRGKTQYF,TGTGCCAGCAGTTACTCTGCCGACAGGGGAAAGACCCAGTACTTC
-,few,TRBV20-1,TRBJ1-5,CSAKGGNQPQHF,TGCAGTGCGAAGGGGGGCAATCAGCCCCAGCATTTT
-,many,TRBV12-5,TRBJ2-4,CASGLGTPAKNIQYF,TGTGCTAGTGGTTTAGGGACTCCAGCCAAAAACATTCAGTACTTC
-,few,TRBV5-1,TRBJ2-1,CASSSAPLAYNEQFF,TGCGCCAGCAGCTCCGCTCCACTCGCATACAATGAGCAGTTCTTC
-,-,TRBV7-9,TRBJ2-3,CASSPNPGGTDTQYF,TGTGCCAGCAGCCCGAATCCGGGGGGCACAGATACGCAGTATTTT
TRBD1,-,TRBV5-1,TRBJ2-5,CASSFDATGKVAQYF,TGCGCCAGCAGCTTCGATGCGACAGGGAAGGTGGCCCAGTACTTC
-,few,TRBV3-1,TRBJ2-1,CASSPLRRGRPEQFF,TGTGCCAGCAGCCCTTTGAGGAGGGGGCGGCCAGAGCAGTTCTTC
TRBD2,few,TRBV12-3/TRBV12-4,TRBJ2-1,CASSPGLALLHEQFF,TGTGCCAGCAGTCCGGGACTAGCTCTCCTCCATGAGCAGTTCTTC
TRBD1,few,TRBV19,TRBJ2-2,CASSPWGQAVTGELFF,TGTGCCAGTAGTCCTTGGGGACAGGCGGTGACCGGGGAGCTGTTTTTT
TRBD2,few,TRBV7-4,TRBJ2-1,CASSLVRGGAWSEQFF,TGTGCCAGCAGCTTAGTTCGCGGGGGGGCATGGAGTGAGCAGTTCTTC
-,-,TRBV12-3/TRBV12-4,TRBJ2-3,CASSFGWGKQYF,TGTGCCAGCAGTTTTGGTTGGGGAAAGCAGTATTTT
-,-,TRBV10-2,TRBJ1-1,CASSGRSRGRNTEAFF,TGCGCCAGCAGTGGTCGAAGTCGGGGGCGGAATACTGAAGCTTTCTTT
TRBD1,-,TRBV5-1,TRBJ2-3,CASRPTGGTDTQYF,TGCGCCAGCAGACCGACAGGGGGTACAGATACGCAGTATTTT
TRBD1,few,TRBV7-9,TRBJ2-2,CASSFDRGRNTGELFF,TGTGCCAGCAGCTTCGACAGGGGGCGCAACACCGGGGAGCTGTTTTTT